This T cell receptor beta chain was sequenced for a study of blood T cell repertoires in COVID-19. Method: immunoSEQ multiplex PCR; TCRdb's copy keeps in-frame clones and lacks some. The sample contains 200,000 to 250,000 clones, approximately 86% of which appear only once. Participants' reported clinical history set cohort assignment. The sample taken for sequencing was PBMCs or T cells enriched from blood (not recorded which). The TCR originated in a woman in her twenties or thirties who had been exposed to COVID-19.

CDR3 amino acids: CASSQDPGLLYGYTF. CDR3 bases: TGTGCCAGCAGCCAAGATCCGGGACTGCTCTATGGCTACACCTTC. The gene calls are TRBV4-2 and TRBJ1-2; D possibly corresponds to TRBD1 (5 bases). This CDR3 comprises 15 residues. V lost 0 bases and J lost 4, with 12 bases in between. Germline lookup yields CDR1 LGHNA and CDR2 YNFKEQ.